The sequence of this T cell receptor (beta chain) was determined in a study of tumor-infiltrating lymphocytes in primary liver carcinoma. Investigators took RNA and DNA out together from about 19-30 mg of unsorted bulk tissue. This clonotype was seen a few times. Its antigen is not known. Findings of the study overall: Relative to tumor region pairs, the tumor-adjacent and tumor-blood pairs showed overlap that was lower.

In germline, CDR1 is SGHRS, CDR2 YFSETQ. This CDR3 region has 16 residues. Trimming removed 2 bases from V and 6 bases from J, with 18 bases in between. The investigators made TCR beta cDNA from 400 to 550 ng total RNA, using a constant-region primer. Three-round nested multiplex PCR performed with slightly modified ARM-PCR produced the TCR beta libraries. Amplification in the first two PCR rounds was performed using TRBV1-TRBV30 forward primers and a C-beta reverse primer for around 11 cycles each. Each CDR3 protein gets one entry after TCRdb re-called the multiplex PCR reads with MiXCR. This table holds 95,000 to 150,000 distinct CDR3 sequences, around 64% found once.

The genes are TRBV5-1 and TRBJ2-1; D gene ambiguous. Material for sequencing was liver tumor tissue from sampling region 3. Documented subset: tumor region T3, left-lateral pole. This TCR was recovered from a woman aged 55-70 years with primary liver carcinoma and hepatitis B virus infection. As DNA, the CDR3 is TGCGCCAGCAGCTTCTCCGGGTCCCTCCCTTCCAATGAGCAGTTCTTC. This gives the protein CASSFSGSLPSNEQFF. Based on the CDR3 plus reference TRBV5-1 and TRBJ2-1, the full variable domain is KAGVTQTPRYLIKTRGQQVTLSCSPISGHRSVSWYQQTPGQGLQFLFEYFSETQRNKGNFPGRFSGRQFSNSRSEMNVSTLELGDSALYLCASSFSGSLPSNEQFFGPGTRLTVL.